The TCR beta chain described here comes from a study of blood T cell repertoires in COVID-19. For the study at large: T cells, B-cell-depleted T cells, or PBMCs provided the cDNA or gDNA that served as material.

The table came from immunoSEQ multiplex PCR; TCRdb's copy has only in-frame clones and leaves some out. The table has a few hundred thousand clones, approximately 90% seen once. Enrollees, roughly 18 to 90 years old, lived in about two dozen US areas. The CDR3 consists of 14 residues. CDR1 and CDR2 from the germline V gene are SGHNT and YYREEE (reference sequence). Trimming at V came to 1 base and at J to 4 bases, leaving 3 bases not matched to a gene. J is TRBJ1-2 and V is TRBV5-4, with TRBD1 matching over 8 bases. This receptor was obtained from a woman younger than 30 who had recovered from COVID-19. The specimen was PBMCs or T cells enriched from blood (not recorded which). The CDR3: CASSLIQGVYGYTF. DNA of the CDR3: TGTGCCAGCAGCTTGATACAGGGGGTCTATGGCTACACCTTC.